The TCR beta chain under discussion was sequenced for a study of T cells in Graves' hyperthyroidism and ophthalmopathy. Amplification of TCR beta CDR3 regions used RNA as the template. The HTBI set primed first-round TCR CDR3 RT-PCR. TCRdb passed the multiplex PCR reads through MiXCR, listing each CDR3 protein once. The sample holds approximately 560,000 distinct CDR3 sequences, 35% to 55% seen once. Source material: peripheral blood or thyroid tissue (not recorded which). This receptor was identified in a young woman with Graves' hyperthyroidism.

The CDR3 is CASSFGETGHQPQHF. As DNA, the CDR3 is TGTGCCAGCAGCTTCGGGGAGACAGGCCATCAGCCCCAGCATTTT. The chain recombines TRBV5-6 with TRBJ1-5, with D perhaps matching TRBD1 (6 bases). CDR1 SGHDT and CDR2 YYEEEE come from the germline V gene. The CDR3 loop spans 15 amino acids. V shed 2 bases and J shed 5 bases, with 14 bases lying between them.